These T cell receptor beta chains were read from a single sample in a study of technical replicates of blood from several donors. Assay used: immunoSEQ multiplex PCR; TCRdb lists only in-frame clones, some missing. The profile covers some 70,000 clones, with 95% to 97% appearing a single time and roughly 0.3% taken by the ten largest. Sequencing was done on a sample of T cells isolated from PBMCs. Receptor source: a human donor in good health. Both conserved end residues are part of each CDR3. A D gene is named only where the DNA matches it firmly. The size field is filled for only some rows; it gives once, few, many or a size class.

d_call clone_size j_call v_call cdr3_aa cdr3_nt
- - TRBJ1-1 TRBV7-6 CASSPLRNTEAFF TGTGCCAGCAGCCCCTTGAGGAACACTGAAGCTTTCTTT
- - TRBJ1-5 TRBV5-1 CASSLDRVSPQHF TGCGCCAGCAGCTTGGACAGGGTGTCTCCCCAGCATTTT
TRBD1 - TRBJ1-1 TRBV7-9 CASTGDRLDTEAFF TGTGCCAGCACCGGGGACAGGCTCGACACTGAAGCTTTCTTT
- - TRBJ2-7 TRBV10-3 CAISESGYGVDEQYF TGTGCCATCAGTGAGTCAGGGTACGGGGTTGACGAGCAGTACTTC
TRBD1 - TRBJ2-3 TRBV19 CASSIRGQGNGDTQYF TGTGCCAGTAGTATAAGGGGACAGGGAAACGGAGATACGCAGTATTTT
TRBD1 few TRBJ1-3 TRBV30 CAWGTGLRNTIYF TGTGCCTGGGGGACAGGGTTAAGAAACACCATATATTTT
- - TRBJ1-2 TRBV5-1 CASSPGQINYGYTF TGCGCCAGCAGCCCCGGACAGATTAACTATGGCTACACCTTC
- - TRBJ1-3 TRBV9 CASSAGGFSGNTIYF TGTGCCAGCTCCGCGGGGGGTTTCTCTGGAAACACCATATATTTT
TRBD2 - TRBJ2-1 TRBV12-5 CASGLGLAGRLSYNEQFF TGTGCTAGTGGTTTGGGACTAGCGGGACGGTTATCCTACAATGAGCAGTTCTTC
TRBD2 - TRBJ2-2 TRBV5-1 CASSLDHVWEGSGELFF TGCGCCAGCAGCTTGGATCACGTCTGGGAGGGGTCCGGGGAGCTGTTTTTT
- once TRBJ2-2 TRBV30 CAWSVLPGELFF TGTGCCTGGAGTGTACTTCCCGGGGAGCTGTTTTTT
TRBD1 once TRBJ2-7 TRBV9 CASSVEGQGSHEQYF TGTGCCAGCAGCGTAGAGGGACAGGGTAGCCACGAGCAGTACTTC
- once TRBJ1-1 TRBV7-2 CASSSSRVLNTEAFF TGTGCCAGCAGCTCATCCAGGGTGTTGAACACTGAAGCTTTCTTT
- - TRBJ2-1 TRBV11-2 CASSPTLTSYNEQFF TGTGCCAGCAGCCCCACCTTGACTAGCTACAATGAGCAGTTCTTC
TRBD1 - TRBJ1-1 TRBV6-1 CASSERGLTEAFF TGTGCCAGCAGTGAGAGGGGGCTGACTGAAGCTTTCTTT
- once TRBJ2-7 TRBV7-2 CASSPPWLFQYF TGTGCCAGCAGTCCCCCCTGGCTCTTTCAGTACTTC
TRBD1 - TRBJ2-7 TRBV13 CASSGGQGPSYEQYF TGTGCCAGCAGCGGGGGACAGGGGCCCTCCTACGAGCAGTACTTC
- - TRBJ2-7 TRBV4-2 CASSQGPGVSYEQYF TGTGCCAGCAGCCAAGGCCCAGGGGTATCCTACGAGCAGTACTTC
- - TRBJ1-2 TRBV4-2 CASSQDMWQSNYGYTF TGTGCCAGCAGCCAAGATATGTGGCAGTCTAACTATGGCTACACCTTC
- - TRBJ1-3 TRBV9 CASSTHREMAGNTIYF TGTGCCAGCAGCACGCACAGGGAAATGGCTGGAAACACCATATATTTT
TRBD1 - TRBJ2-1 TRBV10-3 CAISRTGAYNEQFF TGTGCCATCAGCAGGACAGGGGCCTACAATGAGCAGTTCTTC
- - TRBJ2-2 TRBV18 CASSPPGGPDTGELFF TGTGCCAGCTCACCACCTGGAGGGCCCGACACCGGGGAGCTGTTTTTT
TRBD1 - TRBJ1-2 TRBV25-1 CASRQGAGGGYTF TGTGCCAGCAGACAGGGGGCTGGGGGTGGCTACACCTTC
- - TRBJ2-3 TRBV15 CATSRGTSTDTQYF TGTGCCACCAGCAGAGGTACTAGCACAGATACGCAGTATTTT
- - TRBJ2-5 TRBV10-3 CAISEFQGPLGETQYF TGTGCCATCAGTGAGTTTCAGGGCCCCTTGGGAGAGACCCAGTACTTC
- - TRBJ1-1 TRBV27 CASSYQMNTEAFF TGTGCCAGCAGTTACCAGATGAACACTGAAGCTTTCTTT
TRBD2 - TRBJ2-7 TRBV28 CASSLGTGGLAGAYEQYF TGTGCCAGCAGTTTGGGGACAGGGGGACTAGCGGGAGCCTACGAGCAGTACTTC
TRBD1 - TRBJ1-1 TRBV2 CASSRTGGNTEAFF TGTGCCAGCAGTAGGACAGGGGGTAACACTGAAGCTTTCTTT
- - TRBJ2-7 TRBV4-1 CASSPVRGNEQYF TGCGCCAGCAGCCCCGTACGGGGGAACGAGCAGTACTTC
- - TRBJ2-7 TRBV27 CASSFRVTYEQYF TGTGCCAGCAGTTTCAGGGTTACCTACGAGCAGTACTTC
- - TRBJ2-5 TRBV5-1 CASSWAGPQETQYF TGCGCCAGCAGCTGGGCGGGGCCCCAAGAGACCCAGTACTTC
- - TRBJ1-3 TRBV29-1 CSVGEQAGNTIYF TGCAGCGTTGGAGAACAAGCTGGAAACACCATATATTTT
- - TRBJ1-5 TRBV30 CAWSPPRVLNQPQHF TGTGCCTGGAGTCCTCCCCGGGTCCTAAACCAGCCCCAGCATTTT
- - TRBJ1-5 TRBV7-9 CASSRTLNQPQHF TGTGCCAGCAGCCGGACATTGAATCAGCCCCAGCATTTT
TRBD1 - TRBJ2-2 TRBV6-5 CASSYYQGAGELFF TGTGCCAGCAGTTACTACCAGGGGGCCGGGGAGCTGTTTTTT
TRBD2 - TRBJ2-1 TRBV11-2 CASSLLAGLGGNEQFF TGTGCCAGCAGCTTACTAGCGGGATTAGGGGGCAATGAGCAGTTCTTC
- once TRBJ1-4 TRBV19 CASSTSGSPGEKLFF TGTGCCAGTAGCACTAGCGGGAGTCCGGGTGAAAAACTGTTTTTT
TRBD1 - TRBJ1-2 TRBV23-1 CASSQTGESYGYTF TGCGCCAGCAGTCAAACAGGGGAAAGCTATGGCTACACCTTC
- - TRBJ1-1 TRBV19 CASSITGNTEAFF TGTGCCAGTAGTATTACCGGGAACACTGAAGCTTTCTTT
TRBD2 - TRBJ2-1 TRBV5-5 CASSLLAGIAGRVNEQFF TGTGCCAGCAGCTTGTTGGCGGGAATAGCGGGAAGGGTCAATGAGCAGTTCTTC
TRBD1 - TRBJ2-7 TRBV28 CASTGVRHEQYF TGTGCCAGTACAGGGGTCCGCCACGAGCAGTACTTC
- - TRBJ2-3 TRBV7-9 CASSLDPVPDTQYF TGTGCCAGCAGCTTAGACCCGGTCCCAGATACGCAGTATTTT
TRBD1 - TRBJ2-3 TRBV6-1 CASSPGTGYTDTQYF TGTGCCAGCAGCCCAGGGACAGGGTATACAGATACGCAGTATTTT
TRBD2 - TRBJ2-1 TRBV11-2 CASSLGLAANYNEQFF TGTGCCAGCAGCTTAGGTCTAGCGGCCAACTACAATGAGCAGTTCTTC
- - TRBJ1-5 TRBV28 CASSIRGGKSNQPQHF TGTGCCAGCAGTATCAGAGGGGGAAAAAGCAATCAGCCCCAGCATTTT
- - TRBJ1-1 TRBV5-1 CASSLTGTNTEAFF TGCGCCAGCAGCTTGACCGGGACTAACACTGAAGCTTTCTTT
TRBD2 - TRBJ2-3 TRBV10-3 CAISESGGLDTQYF TGTGCCATCAGTGAATCGGGAGGGCTCGATACGCAGTATTTT
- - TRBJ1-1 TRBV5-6 CASSSYLAWANTEAFF TGTGCCAGCAGCTCCTATCTAGCCTGGGCTAACACTGAAGCTTTCTTT
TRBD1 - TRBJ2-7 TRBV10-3 CAISEEQGGNEQYF TGTGCCATCAGTGAGGAACAGGGGGGCAACGAGCAGTACTTC
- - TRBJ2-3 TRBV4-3 CASSQEALPLRADTQYF TGCGCCAGCAGCCAAGAAGCCCTACCGCTCCGGGCAGATACGCAGTATTTT
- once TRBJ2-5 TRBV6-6 CASSYSNGETQYF TGTGCCAGCAGTTACTCGAACGGAGAGACCCAGTACTTC
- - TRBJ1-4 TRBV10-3 CAPVTGPLEKLFF TGTGCCCCTGTAACAGGGCCTCTCGAAAAACTGTTTTTT
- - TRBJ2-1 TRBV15 CATSRAGINTSSYNEQFF TGTGCCACCAGCAGAGCGGGAATCAACACAAGCTCCTACAATGAGCAGTTCTTC
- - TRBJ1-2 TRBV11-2 CASSPHGYGYTF TGTGCCAGCAGCCCCCACGGGTATGGCTACACCTTC
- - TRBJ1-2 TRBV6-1 CASSGYGDYGYTF TGTGCCAGCAGTGGCTACGGGGATTATGGCTACACCTTC
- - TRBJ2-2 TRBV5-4 CASSKGGHTGELFF TGTGCCAGCAGTAAAGGGGGTCACACCGGGGAGCTGTTTTTT
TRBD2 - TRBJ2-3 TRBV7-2 CASSLDWVAGFSTDTQYF TGTGCCAGCAGCTTAGATTGGGTAGCGGGATTCAGCACAGATACGCAGTATTTT